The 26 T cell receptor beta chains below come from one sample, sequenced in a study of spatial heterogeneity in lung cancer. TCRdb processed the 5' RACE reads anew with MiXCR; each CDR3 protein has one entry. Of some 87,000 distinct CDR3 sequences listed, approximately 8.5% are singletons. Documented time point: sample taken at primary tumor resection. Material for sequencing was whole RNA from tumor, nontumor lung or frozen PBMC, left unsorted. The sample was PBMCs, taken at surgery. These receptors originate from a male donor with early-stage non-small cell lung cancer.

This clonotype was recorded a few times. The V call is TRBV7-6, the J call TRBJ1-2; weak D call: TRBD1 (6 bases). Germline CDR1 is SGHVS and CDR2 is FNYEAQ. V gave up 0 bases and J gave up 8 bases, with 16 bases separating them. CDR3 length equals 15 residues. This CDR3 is CASSLATGPGWGYTF. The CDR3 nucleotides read TGTGCCAGCAGCTTAGCGACAGGACCCGGCTGGGGCTACACCTTC.

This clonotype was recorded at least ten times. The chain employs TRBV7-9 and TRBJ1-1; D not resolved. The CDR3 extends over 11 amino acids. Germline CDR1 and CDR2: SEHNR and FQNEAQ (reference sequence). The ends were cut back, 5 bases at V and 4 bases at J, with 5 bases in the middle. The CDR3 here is CASSPFTEAFF. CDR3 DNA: TGTGCCAGCAGCCCCTTCACTGAAGCTTTCTTT.

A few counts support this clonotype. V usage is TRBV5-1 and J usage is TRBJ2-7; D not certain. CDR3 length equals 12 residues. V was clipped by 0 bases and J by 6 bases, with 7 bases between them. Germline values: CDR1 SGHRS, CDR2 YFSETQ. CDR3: CASSLGGIEQYF. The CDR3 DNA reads TGCGCCAGCAGCTTGGGGGGAATCGAGCAGTACTTC.

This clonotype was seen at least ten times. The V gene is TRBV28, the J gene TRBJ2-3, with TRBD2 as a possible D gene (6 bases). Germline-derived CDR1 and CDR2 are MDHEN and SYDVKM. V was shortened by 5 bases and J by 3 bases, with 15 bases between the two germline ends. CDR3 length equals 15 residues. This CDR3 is CASSATRGRTDTQYF. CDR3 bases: TGTGCCAGCAGTGCTACCCGTGGGAGGACAGATACGCAGTATTTT.

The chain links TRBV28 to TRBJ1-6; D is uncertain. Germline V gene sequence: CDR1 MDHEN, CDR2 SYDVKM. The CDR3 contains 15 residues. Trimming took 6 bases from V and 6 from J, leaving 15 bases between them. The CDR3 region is CASRPGAETNSPLHF. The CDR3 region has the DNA TGTGCCAGCAGACCCGGTGCGGAGACTAATTCACCCCTCCACTTT.

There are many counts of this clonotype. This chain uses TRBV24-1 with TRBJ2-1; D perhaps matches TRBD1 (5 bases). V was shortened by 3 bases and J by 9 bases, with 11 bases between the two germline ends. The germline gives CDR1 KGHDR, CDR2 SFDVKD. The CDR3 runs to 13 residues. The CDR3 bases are TGTGCCACCAGTGATCCGACAGTTAGTGAGCAGTTCTTC. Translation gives CATSDPTVSEQFF.

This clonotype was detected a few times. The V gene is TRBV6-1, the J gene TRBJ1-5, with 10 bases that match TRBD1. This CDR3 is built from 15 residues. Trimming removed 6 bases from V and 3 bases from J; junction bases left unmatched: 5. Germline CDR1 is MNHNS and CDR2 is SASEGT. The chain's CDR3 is CASRTGGNFNQPQHF. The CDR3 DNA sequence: TGTGCCAGCAGGACAGGGGGCAACTTCAATCAGCCCCAGCATTTT.

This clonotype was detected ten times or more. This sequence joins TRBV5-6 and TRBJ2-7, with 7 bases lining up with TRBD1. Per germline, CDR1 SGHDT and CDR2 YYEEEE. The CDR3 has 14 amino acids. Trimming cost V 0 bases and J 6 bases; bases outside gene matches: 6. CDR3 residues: CASSLGRGLTEQYF. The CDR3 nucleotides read TGTGCCAGCAGCTTGGGAAGGGGGCTAACCGAGCAGTACTTC.

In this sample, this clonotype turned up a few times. CDR3 region: CASSPWRGTSSSTDTQYF. The DNA of the CDR3 is TGTGCCAGCTCCCCTTGGCGGGGGACCTCATCTAGCACAGATACGCAGTATTTT. V usage is TRBV6-6 and J usage is TRBJ2-3, with TRBD2 matching over 7 bases. The CDR3 runs to 18 residues. Unmatched junction bases numbered 17, after V lost 8 bases and J lost 0 bases. Germline assignment: CDR1 MNHNY and CDR2 SVGAGI (reference sequence).

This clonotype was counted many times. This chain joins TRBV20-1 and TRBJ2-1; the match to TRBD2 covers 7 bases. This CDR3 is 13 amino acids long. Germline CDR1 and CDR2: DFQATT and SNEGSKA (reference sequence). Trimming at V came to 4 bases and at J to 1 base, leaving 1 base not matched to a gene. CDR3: CSANGRSYNEQFF. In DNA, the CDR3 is TGCAGTGCTAACGGGAGGTCCTACAATGAGCAGTTCTTC.

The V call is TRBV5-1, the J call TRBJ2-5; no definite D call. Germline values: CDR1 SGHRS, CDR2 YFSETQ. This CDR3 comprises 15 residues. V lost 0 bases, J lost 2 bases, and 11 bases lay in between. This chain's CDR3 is CASSLEGVGQETQYF. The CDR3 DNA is TGCGCCAGCAGCTTGGAGGGCGTCGGGCAAGAGACCCAGTACTTC.

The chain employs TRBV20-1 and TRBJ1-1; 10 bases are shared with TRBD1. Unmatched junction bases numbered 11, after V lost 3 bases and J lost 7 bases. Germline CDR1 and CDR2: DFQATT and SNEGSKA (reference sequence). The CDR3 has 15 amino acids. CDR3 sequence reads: CSASTIGTGVNEAFF. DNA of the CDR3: TGCAGTGCTAGCACCATAGGGACAGGGGTGAATGAAGCTTTCTTT.

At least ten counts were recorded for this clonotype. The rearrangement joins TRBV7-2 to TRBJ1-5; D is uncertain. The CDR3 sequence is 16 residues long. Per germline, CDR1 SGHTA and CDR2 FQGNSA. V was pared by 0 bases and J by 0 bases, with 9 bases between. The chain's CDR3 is CASSLAAVYSNQPQHF. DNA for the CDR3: TGTGCCAGCAGCTTAGCAGCAGTCTATAGCAATCAGCCCCAGCATTTT. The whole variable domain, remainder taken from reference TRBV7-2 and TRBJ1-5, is GAGVSQSPSNKVTEKGKDVELRCDPISGHTALYWYRQSLGQGLEFLIYFQGNSAPDKSGLPSDRFSAERTGGSVSTLTIQRTQQEDSAVYLCASSLAAVYSNQPQHFGDGTRLSIL.

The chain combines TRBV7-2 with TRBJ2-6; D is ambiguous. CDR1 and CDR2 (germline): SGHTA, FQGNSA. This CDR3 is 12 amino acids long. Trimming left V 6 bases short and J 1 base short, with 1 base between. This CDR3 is CASRSGANVLTF. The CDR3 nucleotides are TGTGCCAGCAGGTCTGGGGCCAACGTCCTGACTTTC.

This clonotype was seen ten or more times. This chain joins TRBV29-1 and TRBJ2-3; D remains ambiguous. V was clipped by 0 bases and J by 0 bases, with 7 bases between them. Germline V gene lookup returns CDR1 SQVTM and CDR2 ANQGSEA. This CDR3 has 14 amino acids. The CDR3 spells CSVEEPSSTDTQYF. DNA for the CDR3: TGCAGCGTTGAAGAGCCCTCTAGCACAGATACGCAGTATTTT.

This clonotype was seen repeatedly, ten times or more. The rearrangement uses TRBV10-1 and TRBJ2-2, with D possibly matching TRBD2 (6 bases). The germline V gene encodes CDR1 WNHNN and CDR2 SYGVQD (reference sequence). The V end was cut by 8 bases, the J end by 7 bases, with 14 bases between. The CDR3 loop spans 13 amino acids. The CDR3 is CASGTRRGGELFF. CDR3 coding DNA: TGCGCCAGCGGGACCCGGAGGGGCGGGGAGCTGTTTTTT.

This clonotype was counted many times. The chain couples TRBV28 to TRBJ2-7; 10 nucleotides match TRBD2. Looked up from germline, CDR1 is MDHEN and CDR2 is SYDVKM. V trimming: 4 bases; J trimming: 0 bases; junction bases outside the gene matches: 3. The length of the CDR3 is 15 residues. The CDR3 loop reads CASSWVAGGSYEQYF. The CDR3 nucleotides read TGTGCCAGCAGTTGGGTAGCGGGAGGCTCCTACGAGCAGTACTTC.

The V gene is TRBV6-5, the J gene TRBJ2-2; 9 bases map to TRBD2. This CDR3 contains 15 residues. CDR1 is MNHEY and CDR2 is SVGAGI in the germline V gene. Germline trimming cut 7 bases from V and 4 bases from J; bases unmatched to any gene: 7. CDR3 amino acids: CASNLAGRGTGELFF. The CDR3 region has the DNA TGTGCCAGCAATCTAGCGGGAAGAGGCACCGGGGAGCTGTTTTTT.

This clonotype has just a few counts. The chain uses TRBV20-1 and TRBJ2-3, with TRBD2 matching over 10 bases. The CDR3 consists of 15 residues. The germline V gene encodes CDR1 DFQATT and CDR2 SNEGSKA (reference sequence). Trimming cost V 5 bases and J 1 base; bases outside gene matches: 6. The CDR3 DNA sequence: TGCAGTGCTTCCTGGACTAGCGGAGGCACAGATACGCAGTATTTT. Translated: CSASWTSGGTDTQYF.

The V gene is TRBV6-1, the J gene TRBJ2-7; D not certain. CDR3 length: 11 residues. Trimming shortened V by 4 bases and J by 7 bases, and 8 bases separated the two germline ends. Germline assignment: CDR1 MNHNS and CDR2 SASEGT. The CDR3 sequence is CASSALREQYF. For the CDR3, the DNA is TGTGCCAGCAGTGCATTGCGGGAGCAGTACTTC.

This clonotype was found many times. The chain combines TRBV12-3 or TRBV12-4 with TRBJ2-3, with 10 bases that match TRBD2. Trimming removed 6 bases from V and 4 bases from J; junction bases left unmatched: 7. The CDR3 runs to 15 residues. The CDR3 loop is CASSQSGRGPDTQYF. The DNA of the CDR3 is TGTGCCAGCAGCCAGAGCGGGAGGGGGCCAGATACGCAGTATTTT.

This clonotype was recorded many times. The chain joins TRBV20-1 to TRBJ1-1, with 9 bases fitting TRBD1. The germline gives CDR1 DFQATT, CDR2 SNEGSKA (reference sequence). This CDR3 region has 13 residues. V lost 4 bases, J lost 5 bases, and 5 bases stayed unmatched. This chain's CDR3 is CSAKTGGGTEAFF. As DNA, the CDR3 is TGCAGTGCTAAGACAGGGGGGGGAACTGAAGCTTTCTTT.

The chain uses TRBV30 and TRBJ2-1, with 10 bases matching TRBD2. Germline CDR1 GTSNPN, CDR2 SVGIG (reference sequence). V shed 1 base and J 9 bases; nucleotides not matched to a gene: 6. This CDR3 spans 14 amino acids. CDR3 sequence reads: CAWSGLAGVGEQFF. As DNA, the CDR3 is TGTGCCTGGAGTGGGCTAGCGGGAGTAGGTGAGCAGTTCTTC.

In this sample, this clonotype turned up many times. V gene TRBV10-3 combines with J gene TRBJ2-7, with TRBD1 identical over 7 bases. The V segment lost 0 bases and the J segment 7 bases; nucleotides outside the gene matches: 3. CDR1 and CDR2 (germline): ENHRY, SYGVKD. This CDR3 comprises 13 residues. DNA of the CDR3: TGTGCCATCAGTGAGTCCATGGGACAGGAGCAGTACTTC. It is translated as CAISESMGQEQYF.

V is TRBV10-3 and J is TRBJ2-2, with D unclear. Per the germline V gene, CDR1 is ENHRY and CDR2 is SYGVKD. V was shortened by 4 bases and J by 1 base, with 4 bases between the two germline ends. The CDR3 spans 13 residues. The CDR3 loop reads CAISGQNTGELFF. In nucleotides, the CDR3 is TGTGCCATCAGTGGACAGAACACCGGGGAGCTGTTTTTT.

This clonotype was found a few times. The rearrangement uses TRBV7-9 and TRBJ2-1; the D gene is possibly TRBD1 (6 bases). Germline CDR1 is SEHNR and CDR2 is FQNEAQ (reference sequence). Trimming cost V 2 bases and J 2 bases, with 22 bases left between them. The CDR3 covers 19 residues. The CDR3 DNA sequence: TGTGCCAGCAGCTTATCTGACCTGGGACCGAGGGGGACCTACAATGAGCAGTTCTTC. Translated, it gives CASSLSDLGPRGTYNEQFF.